The next 6 T cell receptor beta chains were all read from a single sample in a study of post-analysis software for immune sequencing data. Study observations and caveats: About five TRBV segments were more frequent in patients than controls; TRBV5-6, TRBV5-1 and TRBV20-1 belonged to this group.

Presence of unique molecular identifiers characterized the TCR beta cDNA libraries. One entry per CDR3 protein results from TCRdb running MiXCR on the PCR reads. The table includes 180,000 or so distinct CDR3 sequences, 25% to 35% detected once. These receptors are not linked to any known antigen. Sequenced input: blood. The receptors shown here come from a girl aged 2-17 years with multiple sclerosis.

The rearrangement joins TRBV5-1 to TRBJ2-2; D might be TRBD2 (6 bases). The CDR3 extends over 14 amino acids. The V gene lost 5 bases and the J gene lost 2 bases, with 10 bases spanning the gap. In germline, CDR1 is SGHRS, CDR2 YFSETQ. As DNA, the CDR3 is TGCGCCAGCAGACCGGGACTTAACACCGGGGAGCTGTTTTTT. Translated: CASRPGLNTGELFF.

At least ten counts were recorded for this clonotype. The V gene is TRBV18, the J gene TRBJ2-3; a possible D gene is TRBD1 (6 bases). Trimming left V 6 bases short and J 2 bases short, with 15 bases between. This CDR3 is 15 amino acids long. Germline-derived CDR1 and CDR2 are KGHSH and LQKENI. The CDR3 here is CASSQGTLHTDTQYF. In DNA, the CDR3 is TGTGCCAGCTCCCAAGGGACACTTCACACAGATACGCAGTATTTT.

This clonotype was detected many times. The chain uses TRBV2 and TRBJ2-7, with a weak D call TRBD1 (5 bases). CDR1 and CDR2 (germline): SNHLY, FYNNEI. The length of the CDR3 is 13 residues. The V end lost 5 bases, the J end lost 0 bases, and 8 bases lay between the germline ends. CDR3 nucleotide sequence: TGTGCCAGCAGTCGACAGATCTCCTACGAGCAGTACTTC. Translation: CASSRQISYEQYF.

The chain carries TRBV5-1 and TRBJ2-3; 11 nucleotides match TRBD2. The junction had 1 base not matched to a gene; V was cut back by 5 bases and J by 2 bases. The CDR3 runs 14 residues. Germline V gives CDR1 SGHRS, CDR2 YFSETQ. CDR3 nucleotide sequence: TGCGCCAGCAGGACTAGCGGGACCACAGATACGCAGTATTTT. As protein: CASRTSGTTDTQYF. The variable domain in full, completed from reference TRBV5-1 and TRBJ2-3, reads KAGVTQTPRYLIKTRGQQVTLSCSPISGHRSVSWYQQTPGQGLQFLFEYFSETQRNKGNFPGRFSGRQFSNSRSEMNVSTLELGDSALYLCASRTSGTTDTQYFGPGTRLTVL.

This clonotype was seen ten or more times. V usage is TRBV12-3 or TRBV12-4 and J usage is TRBJ2-5; D is unresolved. V was pared by 4 bases and J by 3 bases, with 6 bases between. This CDR3 region has 12 residues. CDR3 DNA: TGTGCCAGCAGTTCCTACAAAGAGACCCAGTACTTC. It codes for CASSSYKETQYF.

This clonotype was detected many times. A junction boundary mismatches the germline segment, possibly from a read error. This chain links TRBV6-1 with TRBJ2-7; D is ambiguous. Germline CDR1 reads MNHNS; CDR2 reads SASEGT. CDR3 length: 12 amino acids. DNA of the CDR3: TGTGCCAGCAGCGAAGCGTGGGGCGAGCAGTACTTC. It specifies CASSEAWGEQYF.